One T cell receptor (beta chain) is described in this entry. The method was immunoSEQ multiplex PCR; TCRdb's version includes in-frame clones alone and lacks a portion of them. Here the sample spans 410,000 or so clones, 80% to 95% being singletons. Treatment meaning: some 20 received Ad26.COV2.S at low or high dose, single or two shots; roughly 5 received placebo; per-sample allocation not given. Day 63 following the first vaccine or placebo injection was when the samples were taken. Boston hosted the donor, who was an adult aged 18-55 years. The administered vaccine (an Ad26 vector) expressed Wuhan-strain SARS-CoV-2 spike. V was clipped by 5 bases and J by 13 bases, with 15 bases between them. Germline CDR1 is SGHVS and CDR2 is FQNEAQ. The CDR3 extends over 12 amino acids. The entry originates in a study of Ad26.COV2.S vaccination and SARS-CoV-2 variants. On the study more broadly: Ad26.COV2.S, an intramuscular injection, was given once or twice 56 days apart.

This clonotype was sampled from a person aged 18-60 years who received the Ad26.COV2.S COVID-19 vaccine or a placebo. J is TRBJ2-1 and V is TRBV7-8; no clear D gene. The material was peripheral blood, obtained in a trial of Ad26.COV2.S vaccine versus placebo. The CDR3 is CASSPLPWPQFF. The DNA for the CDR3 is TGTGCCAGCAGCCCCCTGCCCTGGCCTCAGTTCTTC. The variable domain in full, completed from reference TRBV7-8 and TRBJ2-1, reads GAGVSQSPRYKVAKRGQDVALRCDPISGHVSLFWYQQALGQGPEFLTYFQNEAQLDKSGLPSDRFFAERPEGSVSTLKIQRTQQEDSAVYLCASSPLPWPQFFGPGTRLTVL.